The 22 T cell receptor beta chains presented below share a single source sample, sequenced in a study of shared clonotypes between healthy human individuals. Here immunoSEQ multiplex PCR was the method, and the copy in TCRdb shows in-frame clones only, minus some. This sample carries under 2,500,000 clones, approximately 94% of them seen once, and the ten largest clones take around 0.13%. The sequenced sample was naive CD4+ T cells sorted from blood. Subset in this sample: CD45RA+ positively selected. Source of these receptors: a man between 18 and 35 years old in good health.

The V gene is TRBV30, the J gene TRBJ1-1; D unresolved. The CDR3 loop spans 12 amino acids. Germline-derived CDR1 and CDR2 are GTSNPN and SVGIG (reference sequence). Trimming cost V 0 bases and J 5 bases, with 7 bases left between them. The CDR3 spells CAWSVTGTEAFF. DNA for the CDR3: TGTGCCTGGAGTGTGACGGGGACTGAAGCTTTCTTT.

A note on this clone: Mismatch with germline at one junction end may stem from a read error. J is TRBJ1-5 and V is TRBV6-1; TRBD1 matches 8 bases. This CDR3 is 14 amino acids long. Germline lookup yields CDR1 MNHNS and CDR2 SASEGT. CDR3 region: CASSESWTGSVRNF. The CDR3 DNA reads as TGTGCCAGCAGTGAATCCTGGACAGGGTCGGTAAGAAATTTT.

Remarks on this clone: Other DNA sequences in the sample encode the same CDR3. The chain uses TRBV6-5 and TRBJ2-7; D not resolved. CDR1 is MNHEY and CDR2 is SVGAGI in the germline V gene. V lost 5 bases to trimming and J lost 2 bases, with 7 bases between them. This CDR3 has 12 amino acids. The CDR3 DNA reads as TGTGCCAGCAGTCCTGCCCCCTACGAGCAGTACTTC. As protein: CASSPAPYEQYF.

The chain has TRBV30 and TRBJ2-5; unclear D gene. This CDR3 region has 14 residues. V lost 2 bases to trimming and J lost 5 bases, with 15 bases between them. Per germline, CDR1 GTSNPN and CDR2 SVGIG (reference sequence). CDR3 DNA sequence: TGTGCCTGGAGTCCAACGGGCCTTACGGAGACCCAGTACTTC. Its translation is CAWSPTGLTETQYF.

The genes are TRBV5-1 and TRBJ2-7, with D perhaps TRBD1 (6 bases). In germline, CDR1 is SGHRS, CDR2 YFSETQ. Deletions cut 2 bases from V and 4 bases from J, with 13 bases between. The CDR3 runs to 14 residues. The CDR3 DNA is TGCGCCAGCAGCTTCGCAGGGGAAGGATACGAGCAGTACTTC. Translating it yields CASSFAGEGYEQYF.

The V and J genes are TRBV18 and TRBJ2-4; D may be TRBD1 or TRBD2 (5 bases each). Germline CDR1 is KGHSH and CDR2 is LQKENI. V lost 3 bases and J lost 0, with 12 bases in between. This CDR3 spans 16 amino acids. The CDR3 loop is CASSPGRSIAKNIQYF. The DNA for the CDR3 is TGTGCCAGCTCACCGGGACGGTCAATAGCCAAAAACATTCAGTACTTC.

The CDR3: CASNRLGGSNTGELFF. DNA of the CDR3: TGTGCCAGCAACCGACTCGGCGGGTCGAACACCGGGGAGCTGTTTTTT. The rearrangement uses TRBV5-4 and TRBJ2-2, with D tentatively TRBD2 (5 bases). Germline lookup yields CDR1 SGHNT and CDR2 YYREEE (reference sequence). The CDR3 totals 16 residues. With 6 bases removed from V and 0 bases from J, the gap between germline ends came to 15 bases.

V is TRBV6-5 and J is TRBJ2-1; 12 bases are shared with TRBD2. CDR3 length: 15 residues. With 2 bases clipped from V and 7 bases from J, the junction kept 3 bases outside the gene matches. Germline loops: CDR1 MNHEY, CDR2 SVGAGI. As DNA, the CDR3 is TGTGCCAGCAGTTACATTGGACTAGCGGGGAATGAGCAGTTCTTC. Translation gives CASSYIGLAGNEQFF.

The chain combines TRBV5-1 with TRBJ2-2, with 13 bases identical to TRBD2. V shed 2 bases and J 6 bases; nucleotides not matched to a gene: 4. From germline, CDR1 is SGHRS and CDR2 YFSETQ. The CDR3 length is 16 residues. The CDR3 coding sequence is TGCGCCAGCAGCTTTTCACTAGCGGGAGGGCCCGGGGAGCTGTTTTTT. The encoded protein is CASSFSLAGGPGELFF.

The chain employs TRBV27 and TRBJ1-2; D uncertain. The CDR3 runs 16 residues. Trimming removed 5 bases at V and 0 bases at J, with 16 bases between. From germline, CDR1 is MNHEY and CDR2 SMNVEV (reference sequence). The CDR3 nucleotides are TGTGCCAGCAGTCCCTCTATGGGGTCGGCTAACTATGGCTACACCTTC. This encodes CASSPSMGSANYGYTF.

In the case of this clone: One end of the junction fails to match germline, which may point to a read error. CDR3 DNA: TGTGCTAGCAGCCCATCTCGGGGGGCCAACGTCCTGACTTTC. Translated, it gives CASSPSRGANVLTF. V usage is TRBV7-7 and J usage is TRBJ2-6, with D uncertain. Germline CDR1 reads SSHAT; CDR2 reads FNYEAQ (reference sequence). The CDR3 is made up of 14 amino acids.

The V and J genes are TRBV18 and TRBJ2-3, with D unresolved. Trimming removed 3 bases from V and 1 base from J, with 17 bases in between. CDR3 size: 17 residues. Germline-derived CDR1 and CDR2 are KGHSH and LQKENI. The CDR3 nucleotides are TGTGCCAGCTCACCCCCCGATAGATCCCAAGGCACAGATACGCAGTATTTT. Amino acid sequence: CASSPPDRSQGTDTQYF. Full variable domain (missing parts from reference TRBV18 and TRBJ2-3): NAGVMQNPRHLVRRRGQEARLRCSPMKGHSHVYWYRQLPEEGLKFMVYLQKENIIDESGMPKERFSAEFPKEGPSILRIQQVVRGDSAAYFCASSPPDRSQGTDTQYFGPGTRLTVL.

The chain uses TRBV7-9 and TRBJ2-5; 10 nucleotides align to TRBD2. The J segment lost 5 bases and the V segment lost 3 bases, leaving 9 bases of the junction unmatched. Germline loops: CDR1 SEHNR, CDR2 FQNEAQ (reference sequence). The CDR3 loop spans 16 amino acids. The CDR3 sequence is CASSFYEREGRETQYF. In nucleotides, the CDR3 is TGTGCCAGCAGCTTCTACGAGCGGGAGGGGCGGGAGACCCAGTACTTC.

This rearrangement joins TRBV6-6 to TRBJ2-3; 11 nucleotides align to TRBD2. CDR3 length equals 14 residues. Looked up from germline, CDR1 is MNHNY and CDR2 is SVGAGI (reference sequence). V was clipped by 6 bases and J by 6 bases; unmatched bases: 5. In DNA, the CDR3 is TGTGCCAGCAGCATGACTAGCGGGACTGATACGCAGTATTTT. This gives the protein CASSMTSGTDTQYF.

As for this clone: A read error may explain this, as a much larger clone is one base away. Other DNA sequences in this sample translate to the same CDR3. The chain is built from TRBV11-2 and TRBJ1-1, with D unclear. The CDR3 extends over 13 amino acids. Germline V gives CDR1 SGHAT, CDR2 FQNNGV. Trimming cost V 0 bases and J 0 bases, with 2 bases left between them. CDR3 nucleotides: TGTGCCAGCAGCTTAGAGCTGAACACTGAAGCTTTCTTT. Protein sequence: CASSLELNTEAFF. The full variable domain, its missing parts supplied by reference TRBV11-2 and TRBJ1-1, is EAGVAQSPRYKIIEKRQSVAFWCNPISGHATLYWYQQILGQGPKLLIQFQNNGVVDDSQLPKDRFSAERLKGVDSTLKIQPAKLEDSAVYLCASSLELNTEAFFGQGTRLTVV.

The V call is TRBV6-1, the J call TRBJ2-1; D is uncertain. V was trimmed by 1 base and J by 10 bases, leaving 5 bases between them. The CDR3 is 11 residues long. Germline lookup yields CDR1 MNHNS and CDR2 SASEGT. CDR3 sequence (DNA): TGTGCCAGCAGTGAAGTGGGCGAGCAGTTCTTC. Its protein product is CASSEVGEQFF.

Turning to this clone: The same CDR3 can be traced to other DNA sequences in this sample. The CDR3 nucleotides read TGCGCCAGCAGCCAAGGAGGATTAGCGGGAGGGGAGACCCAGTACTTC. It specifies CASSQGGLAGGETQYF. The rearrangement links TRBV4-3 to TRBJ2-5; 11 bases line up with TRBD2. The CDR3 covers 16 residues. The ends lost 1 base at V and 5 bases at J; junction bases unmatched: 6. The germline V gene encodes CDR1 LGHNA and CDR2 YSLEER.

The J gene is TRBJ2-7, the V gene TRBV5-4; TRBD2 might be the D (5 bases). Per germline, CDR1 SGHNT and CDR2 YYREEE (reference sequence). CDR3 length: 15 amino acids. Trimming shortened V by 2 bases and J by 2 bases, and 14 bases separated the two germline ends. Written as DNA, the CDR3 is TGTGCCAGCAGCTTAGGAGGTAGCGCCACCTACGAGCAGTACTTC. The encoded protein is CASSLGGSATYEQYF. The complete variable domain, with remaining parts taken from reference TRBV5-4 and TRBJ2-7, reads ETGVTQSPTHLIKTRGQQVTLRCSSQSGHNTVSWYQQALGQGPQFIFQYYREEENGRGNFPPRFSGLQFPNYSSELNVNALELDDSALYLCASSLGGSATYEQYFGPGTRLTVT.

This chain uses TRBV21-1 with TRBJ2-2; TRBD1 is the table's D call, not checked against the DNA. TRBV21-1 is a pseudogene segment. This CDR3 has 20 residues. This chain's CDR3 is CASSNTKGGTGTEGTGELFF. The DNA for the CDR3 is TGTGCCAGCAGCAACACGAAGGGAGGGACAGGGACGGAAGGGACCGGGGAGCTGTTTTTT.

V usage is TRBV28 and J usage is TRBJ2-7; 8 nucleotides align to TRBD2. V lost 6 bases, J lost 1 base, and 8 bases stayed unmatched. Germline V gives CDR1 MDHEN, CDR2 SYDVKM. The CDR3 runs to 15 residues. The CDR3 nucleotides are TGTGCCAGCAGAGGGGGAGCTAGCGGGTCCTACGAGCAGTACTTC. Translated: CASRGGASGSYEQYF. Using reference TRBV28 and TRBJ2-7 for the parts outside the CDR3, the full variable domain is DVKVTQSSRYLVKRTGEKVFLECVQDMDHENMFWYRQDPGLGLRLIYFSYDVKMKEKGDIPEGYSVSREKKERFSLILESASTNQTSMYLCASRGGASGSYEQYFGPGTRLTVT.

The V call is TRBV19, the J call TRBJ1-6; D not certain. Between the trimmed V and J ends, which lost 4 bases and 3 bases, there was a span of 13 bases. CDR3 length: 16 amino acids. Germline V gene data show CDR1 as LNHDA and CDR2 as SQIVND (reference sequence). CDR3 DNA sequence: TGTGCCAGTAGTACCTGGCAGCGAGGCTATAATTCACCCCTCCACTTT. It encodes CASSTWQRGYNSPLHF.

With respect to this clone: The same CDR3 is also encoded by other DNA sequences in this sample. The rearrangement uses TRBV30 and TRBJ2-2, with a possible D match to TRBD2 (5 bases). The V end was cut by 4 bases, the J end by 7 bases, with 16 bases between. Per germline, CDR1 GTSNPN and CDR2 SVGIG (reference sequence). There are 14 residues in the CDR3. This CDR3 reads CAWKPGSSGGELFF. Here the CDR3 DNA reads TGTGCCTGGAAACCGGGATCCAGCGGCGGGGAGCTGTTTTTT.